This T cell receptor (beta chain) was captured by sequencing in a study of blood T cell repertoires in COVID-19. Study as a whole: PBMCs, B-cell-depleted T cells, or T cells provided the cDNA or gDNA that made up the material.

The protocol was immunoSEQ multiplex PCR, while the TCRdb copy is restricted to in-frame clones and leaves out a portion. This table has hundreds of thousands of clones, more than 80% appearing once. This CDR3 contains 11 residues. The germline V gene has CDR1 SQVTM and CDR2 ANQGSEA. The V gene lost 6 bases and the J gene lost 2 bases, with 7 bases spanning the gap. On this clone itself: Other DNA sequences in the sample encode the same CDR3.

What was sequenced was peripheral blood. The sequence was obtained from a man in his forties with acute or convalescent COVID-19. This chain uses TRBV29-1 with TRBJ1-2; the D gene is possibly TRBD1 (5 bases). DNA for the CDR3: TGCAGCGTAGGGGCGAACTATGGCTACACCTTC. This gives the protein CSVGANYGYTF. The whole variable domain, remainder taken from reference TRBV29-1 and TRBJ1-2, is SAVISQKPSRDICQRGTSLTIQCQVDSQVTMMFWYRQQPGQSLTLIATANQGSEATYESGFVIDKFPISRPNLTFSTLTVSNMSPEDSSIYLCSVGANYGYTFGSGTRLTVV.